Presented here are 4 T cell receptor beta chains from one specimen sequenced in a study of blood T cell repertoires in COVID-19 (dated by TCRdb to 2018 to 2021). Libraries were made using the immunoSEQ multiplex PCR assay. TCRdb carries this immuneACCESS record with in-frame sequences only. Its versions omit some clonotypes, under half of them owing to an unresolved V gene in the studies checked, with the rest unexplained. The sample table records about 100,000 clones; around 90% of these occur just once. Roughly 17% of the sample belongs to the ten largest clones. The sequencing input was peripheral blood. The receptor source for this set is a man in his forties or fifties with acute or convalescent COVID-19.

This chain joins TRBV27 and TRBJ1-3, with 7 bases aligning to TRBD1. In germline, CDR1 is MNHEY, CDR2 SMNVEV (reference sequence). The V gene end was trimmed by 2 bases and the J gene end by 4 bases; junction bases not matched to a gene: 2. This CDR3 spans 14 amino acids. Written as DNA, the CDR3 is TGTGCCAGCAGTTTAAAAGGGGGCGGAAACACCATATATTTT. It yields the protein CASSLKGGGNTIYF.

V is TRBV19 and J is TRBJ1-5; unclear D gene. The CDR3 has 15 amino acids. Germline V gene lookup returns CDR1 LNHDA and CDR2 SQIVND (reference sequence). V lost 5 bases and J 2 bases, leaving 13 bases between the germline ends. CDR3 sequence: CASSSWHEGNQPQHF. CDR3 bases: TGTGCCAGTAGTTCGTGGCACGAAGGCAATCAGCCCCAGCATTTT.

In regard to this clone: The junction departs from the called germline gene at one end, perhaps through a read error. The genes are TRBV7-6 and TRBJ1-1; D not resolved. The germline V gene has CDR1 SGHVS and CDR2 FNYEAQ. This CDR3 has 13 amino acids. CDR3 loop: CASGLGGNTEAFF. CDR3 sequence (DNA): TGTGCCAGCGGCTTAGGCGGGAACACTGAAGCTTTCTTT. Supplemented by reference TRBV7-6 and TRBJ1-1, the full variable domain reads GAGVSQSPRYKVTKRGQDVALRCDPISGHVSLYWYRQALGQGPEFLTYFNYEAQQDKSGLPNDRFSAERPEGSISTLTIQRTEQRDSAMYRCASGLGGNTEAFFGQGTRLTVV.

This chain joins TRBV2 and TRBJ1-1; a possible D gene is TRBD1 (5 bases). V lost 6 bases and J 4 bases, leaving 9 bases between the germline ends. This CDR3 is built from 12 residues. The V gene's germline CDR1 is SNHLY and CDR2 FYNNEI. The CDR3 sequence is CASSLTATEAFF. The DNA for the CDR3 is TGTGCCAGCAGCTTGACAGCCACTGAAGCTTTCTTT.